This T cell receptor (beta chain) comes out of a study of control samples from healthy donors and cancer patients. Germline V gene sequence: CDR1 SGHRS, CDR2 YFSETQ. V gave up 0 bases and J gave up 4 bases, with 19 bases separating them. The length of the CDR3 is 17 residues. Sequenced by immunoSEQ multiplex PCR; TCRdb stores in-frame clones only, minus some. The sample contains about 110,000 clones, 75% to 95% of which appear only once. The receptor was derived from a human donor in good health. The donor label of this sample is uncertain. Material: blood. The J gene is TRBJ1-1, the V gene TRBV5-1, with D possibly matching TRBD1 (5 bases). CDR3: CASSLGDGGWGLTEAFF. The CDR3 region has the DNA TGCGCCAGCAGCTTGGGCGACGGCGGATGGGGCCTCACTGAAGCTTTCTTT.